This entry features one T cell receptor beta chain sequence. Its target is unknown. The V and J ends lost 10 bases and 1 base, in that order; junction bases with no gene match: 6. This CDR3 region has 14 residues. Germline CDR1 reads MDHEN; CDR2 reads SYDVKM. These data originate in a study of cytomegalovirus exposure and HLA in healthy donors. Findings and caveats of the study: In terms of immune exposure information, only CMV serostatus was available.

The PCR ran on 60 Vbeta and 13 Jbeta primers. This table comes from immunoSEQ multiplex PCR, and its TCRdb copy is limited to in-frame clones, with some not included. Of 150,000 to 200,000 clones detected, roughly 73% appear once; the ten largest clones hold around 8%. Sequencing used PBMCs. The clonotype was recovered from a woman aged 40 to 49 in good health and CMV-seropositive. This sequence joins TRBV28 and TRBJ2-5; 10 bases are a match to TRBD2. The CDR3 loop reads CATGLAAFQETQYF. Written as DNA, the CDR3 is TGTGCCACCGGACTAGCGGCTTTCCAAGAGACCCAGTACTTC.